This T cell receptor beta chain is from a study of molecular identifiers for immune sequencing clone quantification. This clonotype came up a few times. V was pared by 7 bases and J by 6 bases, with 16 bases between. The CDR3 has 14 residues. TCRdb redid the calling of the PCR reads with MiXCR, one entry per CDR3 protein. The sample lists around 470,000 distinct CDR3 sequences, about 21% occurring once. The sample taken for sequencing was naive CD8+ T cells from blood, with Jurkat cell RNA spiked in. Subset specified: FACS-sorted CD8+CD4-CCR7+CD45RA+ naive T cells. V usage is TRBV12-3 or TRBV12-4 and J usage is TRBJ2-1, with no clear D. The source of this sequence is a human donor in good health. Some libraries in this study had Jurkat cell RNA spiked in. CDR3 DNA sequence: TGTGCCAGCACTTCCACGGCGGCTAGCAATGAGCAGTTCTTC. Amino acids: CASTSTAASNEQFF.